This is a list of T cell receptor beta chains from one sample in a study of blood T cell repertoires in COVID-19. Assay used: immunoSEQ multiplex PCR; TCRdb lists only in-frame clones, some missing. The table lists around 150,000 clones, around 84% of them singletons. Source material: peripheral blood. The receptor set was obtained from a woman of 80 years or more with acute or convalescent COVID-19. The CDR3 runs from the conserved cysteine through the conserved F or W. D genes are given only for firm matches. Clone sizes are given selectively: once, few, many, or a class where the clone is expanded.

clone size	V gene	D gene	J gene	CDR3 DNA	CDR3 protein
-	TRBV5-4	TRBD2	TRBJ2-2	TGTGCCAGCAGCACGGGACTAGCGGGAGTGTCCGGGGAGCTGTTTTTT	CASSTGLAGVSGELFF
few	TRBV6-6	-	TRBJ1-2	TGTGCCAGCAGTGGCCCGGGGGGAGGCTACACCTTC	CASSGPGGGYTF
-	TRBV9	TRBD2	TRBJ2-1	TGTGCCAGCAGCAAAAGAAGCGGGGGGGCCTACAATGAGCAGTTCTTC	CASSKRSGGAYNEQFF
-	TRBV24-1	-	TRBJ2-1	TGTGCCACCAGTGACCCTATGTCCTACAATGAGCAGTTCTTC	CATSDPMSYNEQFF
few	TRBV7-3	-	TRBJ1-1	TGTGCCAGCAGCTTAACTGGATTATGGGGCGGGGGAATGCCTGAAGCTTTCTTT	CASSLTGLWGGGMPEAFF
-	TRBV28	-	TRBJ1-5	TGTGCCAGCAGTTTCCGGGGGATTGGCAATCAGCCCCAGCATTTT	CASSFRGIGNQPQHF
-	TRBV6-6	TRBD1	TRBJ1-6	TGTGCCAGCACCCCCCAGGGGGGTTCACCCCTCCACTTT	CASTPQGGSPLHF
-	TRBV10-3	-	TRBJ2-1	TGTGCCATCAGTTTTGCTGCGAGCTCCTACAATGAGCAGTTCTTC	CAISFAASSYNEQFF
-	TRBV27	-	TRBJ1-5	TGTGCCAGCAGTTTTTTCGGGGGGGTGAGCAATCAGCCCCAGCATTTT	CASSFFGGVSNQPQHF
-	TRBV19	-	TRBJ1-2	TGTGCCAGTAGTATGGGGGGTTTGTCCGGCTCTGGCTACACCTTC	CASSMGGLSGSGYTF
-	TRBV10-3	-	TRBJ2-3	TGTGCCACGAGCACCACAGATACGCAGTATTTT	CATSTTDTQYF
-	TRBV7-9	-	TRBJ2-7	TGTGCCAGCAGCCCCGAACTCTCCTACGAGCAGTACTTC	CASSPELSYEQYF
-	TRBV5-1	TRBD1	TRBJ2-1	TGCGCCAGCAGCTTGGGTGGACAGGGGTGGTTCTTC	CASSLGGQGWFF
-	TRBV4-1	TRBD2	TRBJ2-3	TGCGCCAGCAGCCAAAGGGGACTAGCGGGAGAAAGCACAGATACGCAGTATTTT	CASSQRGLAGESTDTQYF
-	TRBV5-5	-	TRBJ2-1	TGTGCCAGCAGCTTGGGAGGGAGGAGGGCAACCTACAATGAGCAGTTCTTC	CASSLGGRRATYNEQFF
-	TRBV2	-	TRBJ1-5	TGTGCCAGCAGTGAAATTGGCAGCAATCAGCCCCAGCATTTT	CASSEIGSNQPQHF
-	TRBV19	TRBD1	TRBJ2-7	TGTGCCAGTAAGGCCGGGACAGGGGGTGGGAACGAGCAGTACTTC	CASKAGTGGGNEQYF
-	TRBV11-2	-	TRBJ1-2	TGTGCCAGCAGCTCGCCGGCACAGGGCCCACCAAACTATGGCTACACCTTC	CASSSPAQGPPNYGYTF
-	TRBV5-1	-	TRBJ1-1	TGCGCCAGCAGCTTGCAGGGCCCCCCTCTTGAAGCTTTCTTT	CASSLQGPPLEAFF
-	TRBV3-1/TRBV3-2	TRBD1	TRBJ1-2	TGTGCCAGCAGTCACTTTTCTCGACAGGGAGACTATGGCTACACCTTC	CASSHFSRQGDYGYTF
many	TRBV5-4	TRBD2	TRBJ2-7	TGTGCCAGCAGCTTGACTAGGACTAGCGGGTACGAGCAGTACTTC	CASSLTRTSGYEQYF
-	TRBV6-2/TRBV6-3	-	TRBJ2-5	TGTGCCAGCAGTTTTGTTGCGGGGAAGGTAGAAGAGACCCAGTACTTC	CASSFVAGKVEETQYF
-	TRBV15	-	TRBJ2-7	TGTGCCACCAGCAGAGATAAAGGCAGGGTGTGGGAGCAGTACTTC	CATSRDKGRVWEQYF
-	TRBV2	-	TRBJ1-2	TGTGCCAGCTTAAAGGACAGCTACAATAACTATGGCTACACCTTC	CASLKDSYNNYGYTF
-	TRBV11-2	-	TRBJ2-2	TGTGCCAGCAGCTTTCCAATTCGCAGGGCGAACACCGGGGAGCTGTTTTTT	CASSFPIRRANTGELFF
-	TRBV3-1/TRBV3-2	TRBD2	TRBJ2-1	TGTGCCAGCAGCCAAGCCCCGACGGTTAGCGGGTTAGCCCTCTATGAGCAGTTCTTC	CASSQAPTVSGLALYEQFF
-	TRBV18	-	TRBJ2-1	TGTGCCAGCTCACCAAAAGACAGGAGTTACAATGAGCAGTTCTTC	CASSPKDRSYNEQFF
-	TRBV18	-	TRBJ1-3	TGTGCCAGCTCACCTACAGAGCCTGGAAACACCATATATTTT	CASSPTEPGNTIYF
-	TRBV5-1	-	TRBJ1-1	TGCGCCAGCAGCTTACAGGGCAGTACTGAAGCTTTCTTT	CASSLQGSTEAFF
-	TRBV28	TRBD1	TRBJ1-5	TGTGCCAGCAGTTTATTGTGGGACAGGGTAAGCAATCAGCCCCAGCATTTT	CASSLLWDRVSNQPQHF
-	TRBV7-2	TRBD1	TRBJ2-2	TGTGCCAGCAGCGTGGACAGGGACACCGGGGAGCTGTTTTTT	CASSVDRDTGELFF
-	TRBV28	-	TRBJ1-5	TGTGCCAGCAGTAGGGGTGAGCCCCAGCATTTT	CASSRGEPQHF
-	TRBV11-2	-	TRBJ2-7	TGTGCCAGCAGCATGGACGGGGTAGCCTACGAGCAGTACTTC	CASSMDGVAYEQYF
-	TRBV5-1	TRBD1	TRBJ1-1	TGCGCCAGCAGCTTGGGGACAGGGGGCTTCGGTACTGAAGCTTTCTTT	CASSLGTGGFGTEAFF
-	TRBV5-4	-	TRBJ2-5	TGTGCCAGCAGCTTGGGCGGAAGGGAGGAGACCCAGTACTTC	CASSLGGREETQYF
-	TRBV7-9	-	TRBJ2-2	TGTGCCAGCAGCTTAGTACAGGCCGGGGAGCTGTTTTTT	CASSLVQAGELFF
-	TRBV18	TRBD2	TRBJ2-7	TGTGCCAGCTCACCACCCGCTAGCGGTAACTACGAGCAGTACTTC	CASSPPASGNYEQYF
-	TRBV5-1	-	TRBJ1-2	TGCGCCAGCAGCTTGGGTCTCTATGGCTACACCTTC	CASSLGLYGYTF
few	TRBV21-1	-	TRBJ2-3	TGTGCCAGCAGCAAAGAAGTCGGGAACACAGATACGCAGTATTTT	CASSKEVGNTDTQYF
few	TRBV29-1	-	TRBJ2-7	TGCAGCGCCATGGACAGAGCCTACGAGCAGTACTTC	CSAMDRAYEQYF
-	TRBV7-9	-	TRBJ1-4	TGTGCCAGCAGCCCGGGGGGGGCTAATGAAAAACTGTTTTTT	CASSPGGANEKLFF
-	TRBV5-1	TRBD2	TRBJ2-2	TGCGCCAGCACACGAGCGGGAGGGAACACCGGGGAGCTGTTTTTT	CASTRAGGNTGELFF
-	TRBV9	TRBD1	TRBJ2-7	TGTGCCAGCAGCGTAGCCCCAGGACAGGGAGGCTACGAGCAGTACTTC	CASSVAPGQGGYEQYF
-	TRBV6-5	TRBD2	TRBJ2-1	TGTGCCAGCAGTTTTAGTTTTGGACTAGCTTACAATGAGCAGTTCTTC	CASSFSFGLAYNEQFF
-	TRBV19	TRBD1	TRBJ2-1	TGTGCCAGTGCGACAGGGGCAAACAATGAGCAGTTCTTC	CASATGANNEQFF
-	TRBV5-1	-	TRBJ1-4	TGCGCCAGCAGCTTGTTTGGGCATCCCGAACCAAAAGCAACTAATGAAAAACTGTTTTTT	CASSLFGHPEPKATNEKLFF
-	TRBV7-9	TRBD1	TRBJ1-5	TGTGCCAGCAGCCGGGACAGTAGCAATCAGCCCCAGCATTTT	CASSRDSSNQPQHF